The rows below give T cell receptor beta chains drawn from one sample of a study of T cell responses to AZD1222 COVID-19 vaccine. The table came from immunoSEQ multiplex PCR; TCRdb's copy has only in-frame clones and leaves some out. The table includes about 140,000 clones, about 90% detected once. The specimen was peripheral blood, collected 28 days after the second AZD1222 dose. These receptors were obtained from an adult who received the AZD1222 COVID-19 vaccine. The CDR3 runs from the conserved cysteine through the conserved F or W.

j_gene,v_gene,CDR3aa
TRBJ2-1,TRBV6-2/TRBV6-3,CASSPLAGGPNEQFF
TRBJ1-4,TRBV12-3/TRBV12-4,CASSLGEKLFF
TRBJ2-2,TRBV20-1,CSASASGEAGELFF
TRBJ2-4,TRBV7-8,CASSLYGQAAKNIQYF
TRBJ1-2,TRBV11-2,CASSPTGGTNYGYTF
TRBJ1-6,TRBV28,CASSWDRPLHPGRISSYNSPLHF
TRBJ1-1,TRBV28,CASSSQTVEAFF
TRBJ2-3,TRBV4-3,CASSPAMGGAGTQYF
TRBJ2-1,TRBV7-9,CASSPPRGGRNEQFF
TRBJ2-5,TRBV19,CASSSSRETQYF
TRBJ2-7,TRBV7-9,CASSPPAASYEQYF
TRBJ1-5,TRBV7-9,CASSLSSSNQPQHF
TRBJ2-5,TRBV2,CASSPTGTGGRKTQYF
TRBJ1-1,TRBV6-5,CASSYSMNTFTEAFF
TRBJ1-2,TRBV28,CASSSTGYYGYTF
TRBJ1-3,TRBV10-3,CAISETGQSGNTIYF
TRBJ1-1,TRBV7-9,CASSFLDTEAFF
TRBJ1-5,TRBV24-1,CATSDGPYSNQPQHF
TRBJ1-4,TRBV18,CASSPTTIATNEKLFF
TRBJ1-6,TRBV30,CAWRQKGGVSPLHF
TRBJ2-3,TRBV5-1,CASTSGGMTDTQYF
TRBJ1-3,TRBV19,CASSIDRRTGNTIYF
TRBJ2-1,TRBV5-4,CASSSPTSGRVFF
TRBJ2-1,TRBV7-8,CASSPEIVGAAGAGDEQFF
TRBJ2-7,TRBV11-2,CASSLDSPYEQYF
TRBJ2-2,TRBV6-6,CASSKGTGITGELFF
TRBJ1-1,TRBV2,CASIYRNMNTEAFF
TRBJ1-5,TRBV7-8,CASSHLPGQKASEGNQPQHF
TRBJ1-2,TRBV12-3/TRBV12-4,CASSGRGHYGYTF
TRBJ1-5,TRBV2,CASSTGLNGNSNQPQHF
TRBJ1-1,TRBV2,CASSPGTLMNTEAFF
TRBJ2-2,TRBV5-1,CASSLDVTSTGELFF
TRBJ1-1,TRBV9,CASSVGGQSMNTEAFF
TRBJ2-3,TRBV24-1,CATSAGGPVDTQYF
TRBJ1-2,TRBV6-6,CASSYAVREANYGYTF
TRBJ2-6,TRBV27,CASSSRRGWDGANVLTF